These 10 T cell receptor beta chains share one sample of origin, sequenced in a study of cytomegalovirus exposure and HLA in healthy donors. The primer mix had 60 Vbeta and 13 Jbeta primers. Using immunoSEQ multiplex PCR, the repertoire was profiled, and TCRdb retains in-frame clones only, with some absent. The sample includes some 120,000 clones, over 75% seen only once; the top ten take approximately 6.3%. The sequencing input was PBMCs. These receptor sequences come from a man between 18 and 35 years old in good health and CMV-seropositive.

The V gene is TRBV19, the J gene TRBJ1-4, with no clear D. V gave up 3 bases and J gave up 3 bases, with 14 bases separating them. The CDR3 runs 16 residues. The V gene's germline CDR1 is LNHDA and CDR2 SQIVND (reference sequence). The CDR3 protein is CASSMVEASSNEKLFF. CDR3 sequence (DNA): TGTGCCAGTAGTATGGTTGAGGCTTCTTCTAATGAAAAACTGTTTTTT.

CDR3 loop: CASSTGSFGNQPQHF. In DNA form, the CDR3 reads TGTGCCTCCTCGACAGGGTCTTTCGGCAATCAGCCCCAGCATTTT. The chain uses TRBV30 and TRBJ1-5, with 7 bases that match TRBD1. The CDR3 consists of 15 residues. V lost 7 bases, J lost 2 bases, and 11 bases stayed unmatched. CDR1 and CDR2 (germline): GTSNPN, SVGIG (reference sequence).

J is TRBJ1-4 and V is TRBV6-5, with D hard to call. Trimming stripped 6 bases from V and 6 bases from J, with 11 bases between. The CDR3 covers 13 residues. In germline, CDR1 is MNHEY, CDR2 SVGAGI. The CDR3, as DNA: TGTGCCAGCAGCTCCCTGGAGGATGAAAAACTGTTTTTT. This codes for CASSSLEDEKLFF.

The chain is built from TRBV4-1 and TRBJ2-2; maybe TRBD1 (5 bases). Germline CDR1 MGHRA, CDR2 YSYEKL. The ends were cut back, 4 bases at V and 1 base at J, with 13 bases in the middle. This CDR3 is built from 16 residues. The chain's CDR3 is CASSLGVQRNTGELFF. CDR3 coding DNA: TGCGCCAGCAGCCTAGGGGTACAGAGGAACACCGGGGAGCTGTTTTTT.

Here the CDR3 reads CASSLSGGGLFF. The CDR3 nucleotides read TGTGCCAGCAGTTTGAGTGGAGGCGGGCTGTTCTTC. This chain joins TRBV27 and TRBJ2-1; the D gene is possibly TRBD2 (5 bases). V lost 3 bases, J lost 15 bases, and 15 bases lay in between. This CDR3 is built from 12 residues. Looked up from germline, CDR1 is MNHEY and CDR2 is SMNVEV (reference sequence).

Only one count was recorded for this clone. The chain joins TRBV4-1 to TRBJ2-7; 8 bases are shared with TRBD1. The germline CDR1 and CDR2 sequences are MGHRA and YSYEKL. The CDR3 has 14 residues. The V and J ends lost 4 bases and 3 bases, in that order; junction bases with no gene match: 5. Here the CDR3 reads CASSLGQARYEQYF. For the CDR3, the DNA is TGCGCCAGCAGCCTGGGACAGGCACGCTACGAGCAGTACTTC.

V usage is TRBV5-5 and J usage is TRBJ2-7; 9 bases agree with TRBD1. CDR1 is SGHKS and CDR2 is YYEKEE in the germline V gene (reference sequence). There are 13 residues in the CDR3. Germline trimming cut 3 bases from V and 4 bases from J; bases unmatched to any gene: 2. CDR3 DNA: TGTGCCAGCAGCTGGGGGACAGGGTACGAGCAGTACTTC. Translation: CASSWGTGYEQYF.

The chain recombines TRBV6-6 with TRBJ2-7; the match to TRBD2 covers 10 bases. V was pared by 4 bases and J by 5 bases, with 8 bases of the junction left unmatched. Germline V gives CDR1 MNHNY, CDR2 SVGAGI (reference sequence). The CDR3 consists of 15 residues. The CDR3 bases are TGTGCCAGCAGTTCCCCCGGGACTAGCGAGCACGAGCAGTACTTC. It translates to CASSSPGTSEHEQYF.

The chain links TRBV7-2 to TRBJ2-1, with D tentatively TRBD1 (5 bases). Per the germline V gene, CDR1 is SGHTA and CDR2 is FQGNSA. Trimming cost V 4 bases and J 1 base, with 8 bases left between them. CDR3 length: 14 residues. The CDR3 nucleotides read TGTGCCAGCAGCTGGCAGGGTTCCTACAATGAGCAGTTCTTC. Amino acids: CASSWQGSYNEQFF. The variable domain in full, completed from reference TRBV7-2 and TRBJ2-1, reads GAGVSQSPSNKVTEKGKDVELRCDPISGHTALYWYRQSLGQGLEFLIYFQGNSAPDKSGLPSDRFSAERTGGSVSTLTIQRTQQEDSAVYLCASSWQGSYNEQFFGPGTRLTVL.

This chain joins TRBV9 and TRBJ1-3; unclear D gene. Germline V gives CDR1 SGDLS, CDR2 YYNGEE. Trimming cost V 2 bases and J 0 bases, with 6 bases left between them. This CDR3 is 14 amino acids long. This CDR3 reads CASSVDFSGNTIYF. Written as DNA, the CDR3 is TGTGCCAGCAGCGTCGACTTCTCTGGAAACACCATATATTTT.